Listed below are T cell receptor beta chains from one sample, sequenced in a study of cytomegalovirus exposure and HLA in healthy donors. Profiled with immunoSEQ multiplex PCR; TCRdb holds only in-frame clones, not every one. Of roughly 120,000 clones listed, 77% are singletons. The sample was PBMCs. Source of these receptors: a man aged 18 to 30 in good health and CMV-seropositive. Each CDR3 is given with its conserved first and last residue. Each record gives: J gene, D gene, clone size, V gene, CDR3 protein, CDR3 DNA. A D gene is named only where the DNA matches it firmly. A clone size is listed for some rows: how often the clone was seen (once, few, many), or a class if it is expanded.

J gene: TRBJ2-7
D gene: NA
clone size: few
V gene: TRBV6-1
CDR3 protein: CASSAYQGKQYF
CDR3 DNA: TGTGCCAGCAGTGCCTATCAGGGTAAGCAGTACTTC

J gene: TRBJ2-2
D gene: TRBD1
clone size: few
V gene: TRBV5-8
CDR3 protein: CASSLLGQWHTGELFF
CDR3 DNA: TGTGCCAGCAGCTTGTTGGGACAGTGGCACACCGGGGAGCTGTTTTTT

J gene: TRBJ2-3
D gene: NA
clone size: once
V gene: TRBV6-5
CDR3 protein: CASSYEVGTDTQYF
CDR3 DNA: TGTGCCAGCAGTTACGAAGTCGGTACAGATACGCAGTATTTT

J gene: TRBJ2-7
D gene: TRBD1
clone size: NA
V gene: TRBV7-9
CDR3 protein: CASSLATTGSHEQYF
CDR3 DNA: TGTGCCAGCAGCTTAGCTACGACAGGGTCCCACGAGCAGTACTTC

J gene: TRBJ2-1
D gene: NA
clone size: NA
V gene: TRBV5-4
CDR3 protein: CASSMAGASWVF
CDR3 DNA: TGTGCCAGCAGCATGGCGGGTGCGAGCTGGGTCTTC

J gene: TRBJ1-4
D gene: NA
clone size: once
V gene: TRBV7-9
CDR3 protein: CASSSEDEKLFF
CDR3 DNA: TGTGCCAGCAGCTCAGAAGATGAAAAACTGTTTTTT

J gene: TRBJ1-1
D gene: NA
clone size: NA
V gene: TRBV10-3
CDR3 protein: CAISESSVQNTEAFF
CDR3 DNA: TGTGCCATCAGTGAGTCGTCGGTTCAGAACACTGAAGCTTTCTTT

J gene: TRBJ2-7
D gene: TRBD2
clone size: once
V gene: TRBV6-1
CDR3 protein: CASSGAGRSYEQYF
CDR3 DNA: TGTGCCAGCAGTGGAGCGGGGCGATCCTACGAGCAGTACTTC

J gene: TRBJ1-2
D gene: NA
clone size: once
V gene: TRBV19
CDR3 protein: CAMGAENYGYTF
CDR3 DNA: TGCGCCATGGGGGCAGAGAACTATGGCTACACCTTC

J gene: TRBJ2-3
D gene: TRBD2
clone size: NA
V gene: TRBV5-1
CDR3 protein: CASSLLAGGPQDTQYF
CDR3 DNA: TGCGCCAGCAGCTTACTAGCGGGGGGGCCGCAAGATACGCAGTATTTT

J gene: TRBJ1-1
D gene: NA
clone size: NA
V gene: TRBV9
CDR3 protein: CASSVVREAFF
CDR3 DNA: TGTGCCAGCAGCGTAGTTCGGGAAGCTTTCTTT

J gene: TRBJ2-7
D gene: TRBD2
clone size: NA
V gene: TRBV5-4
CDR3 protein: CASSLSSGSRYEQYF
CDR3 DNA: TGTGCCAGCAGCTTGTCCAGCGGGAGTCGATACGAGCAGTACTTC

J gene: TRBJ2-1
D gene: NA
clone size: NA
V gene: TRBV19
CDR3 protein: CASSRGSGSYNEQFF
CDR3 DNA: TGTGCCAGTAGTAGGGGTAGCGGCTCCTACAATGAGCAGTTCTTC

J gene: TRBJ2-5
D gene: TRBD2
clone size: NA
V gene: TRBV19
CDR3 protein: CASSIGFPAGAKQETQYF
CDR3 DNA: TGTGCCAGTAGTATAGGATTTCCAGCGGGGGCGAAACAAGAGACCCAGTACTTC

J gene: TRBJ2-5
D gene: TRBD1
clone size: NA
V gene: TRBV28
CDR3 protein: CASSFNRGRQETQYF
CDR3 DNA: TGTGCCAGCAGTTTTAACAGGGGCAGGCAAGAGACCCAGTACTTC

J gene: TRBJ2-3
D gene: TRBD1
clone size: few
V gene: TRBV5-1
CDR3 protein: CASSARQGTATQYF
CDR3 DNA: TGCGCCAGCAGCGCTAGACAGGGCACCGCTACGCAGTATTTT

J gene: TRBJ2-7
D gene: NA
clone size: once
V gene: TRBV11-2
CDR3 protein: CASSFDAAPSSYEQYF
CDR3 DNA: TGTGCCAGCAGCTTCGACGCAGCGCCTAGCTCCTACGAGCAGTACTTC

J gene: TRBJ1-2
D gene: NA
clone size: NA
V gene: TRBV18
CDR3 protein: CASSPGAGYGYTF
CDR3 DNA: TGTGCCAGCTCACCGGGGGCCGGCTATGGCTACACCTTC

J gene: TRBJ2-7
D gene: TRBD1
clone size: NA
V gene: TRBV2
CDR3 protein: CASRRDRDSSYEQYF
CDR3 DNA: TGTGCCAGCAGGAGGGACAGGGATAGCTCCTACGAGCAGTACTTC

J gene: TRBJ1-2
D gene: TRBD1
clone size: NA
V gene: TRBV29-1
CDR3 protein: CSARQGYGYTF
CDR3 DNA: TGCAGCGCCCGACAGGGCTATGGCTACACCTTC

J gene: TRBJ1-4
D gene: NA
clone size: NA
V gene: TRBV11-2
CDR3 protein: CASSPPTAPNEKLFF
CDR3 DNA: TGTGCCAGCAGCCCGCCGACAGCACCTAATGAAAAACTGTTTTTT

J gene: TRBJ1-1
D gene: NA
clone size: NA
V gene: TRBV19
CDR3 protein: CASSPGQSTEAFF
CDR3 DNA: TGTGCCAGTAGTCCCGGACAGAGCACTGAAGCTTTCTTT

J gene: TRBJ2-1
D gene: NA
clone size: NA
V gene: TRBV28
CDR3 protein: CASSLTSLDEQFF
CDR3 DNA: TGTGCCAGCAGTCTGACTAGTCTCGATGAGCAGTTCTTC

J gene: TRBJ1-1
D gene: NA
clone size: NA
V gene: TRBV27
CDR3 protein: CASSSIGLEAFF
CDR3 DNA: TGTGCCAGCAGTTCTATCGGACTCGAAGCTTTCTTT

J gene: TRBJ1-2
D gene: NA
clone size: NA
V gene: TRBV30
CDR3 protein: CAWSVGDINGYTF
CDR3 DNA: TGTGCCTGGAGTGTAGGGGACATCAATGGCTACACCTTC

J gene: TRBJ2-3
D gene: NA
clone size: NA
V gene: TRBV15
CDR3 protein: CATSRDLVSDTQYF
CDR3 DNA: TGTGCCACCAGCAGAGATCTAGTGTCAGATACGCAGTATTTT

J gene: TRBJ1-2
D gene: NA
clone size: NA
V gene: TRBV14
CDR3 protein: CASSQVPGAAYGYTF
CDR3 DNA: TGTGCCAGCAGCCAAGTACCAGGGGCGGCCTATGGCTACACCTTC

J gene: TRBJ2-7
D gene: TRBD2
clone size: NA
V gene: TRBV12-5
CDR3 protein: CASVRGGEQYF
CDR3 DNA: TGTGCTAGTGTCCGGGGGGGGGAGCAGTACTTC

J gene: TRBJ1-2
D gene: NA
clone size: NA
V gene: TRBV4-2
CDR3 protein: CASSQPGVGDYGYTF
CDR3 DNA: TGTGCCAGCAGCCAGCCAGGGGTCGGCGACTATGGCTACACCTTC

J gene: TRBJ1-6
D gene: TRBD1
clone size: NA
V gene: TRBV6-1
CDR3 protein: CAITGQGNSPLHF
CDR3 DNA: TGTGCCATTACGGGACAGGGTAATTCACCCCTCCACTTT

J gene: TRBJ2-5
D gene: NA
clone size: NA
V gene: TRBV6-1
CDR3 protein: CASKSGATGETQYF
CDR3 DNA: TGTGCCAGCAAGTCGGGAGCCACAGGAGAGACCCAGTACTTC

J gene: TRBJ1-1
D gene: NA
clone size: NA
V gene: TRBV19
CDR3 protein: CASSITANTEAFF
CDR3 DNA: TGTGCCAGTAGTATTACTGCGAACACTGAAGCTTTCTTT

J gene: TRBJ1-1
D gene: TRBD1
clone size: NA
V gene: TRBV5-6
CDR3 protein: CASSLGMGQGTEAFF
CDR3 DNA: TGTGCCAGCAGCTTGGGTATGGGACAGGGGACTGAAGCTTTCTTT

J gene: TRBJ1-1
D gene: NA
clone size: few
V gene: TRBV5-1
CDR3 protein: CASSLTRDTEAFF
CDR3 DNA: TGCGCCAGCAGCTTGACCCGGGACACTGAAGCTTTCTTT

J gene: TRBJ2-3
D gene: NA
clone size: few
V gene: TRBV19
CDR3 protein: CASMGEDPHGSWLWGTDTQYF
CDR3 DNA: TGTGCCAGTATGGGAGAGGACCCCCACGGGAGCTGGCTGTGGGGCACAGATACGCAGTATTTT

J gene: TRBJ1-4
D gene: NA
clone size: NA
V gene: TRBV5-1
CDR3 protein: CASSFGQTNEKLFF
CDR3 DNA: TGCGCCAGCAGCTTTGGTCAGACTAATGAAAAACTGTTTTTT

J gene: TRBJ2-5
D gene: TRBD1
clone size: NA
V gene: TRBV5-4
CDR3 protein: CASSSGTGVRETQYF
CDR3 DNA: TGTGCCAGCAGCTCCGGGACAGGGGTGCGAGAGACCCAGTACTTC

J gene: TRBJ2-1
D gene: TRBD2
clone size: NA
V gene: TRBV30
CDR3 protein: CAWTNGDMRELYYNEQFF
CDR3 DNA: TGTGCCTGGACAAACGGAGATATGCGGGAGTTATACTACAATGAGCAGTTCTTC

J gene: TRBJ1-4
D gene: TRBD1
clone size: once
V gene: TRBV28
CDR3 protein: CASSLPQGGIEKLFF
CDR3 DNA: TGTGCCAGCAGTCTCCCACAGGGGGGAATAGAAAAACTGTTTTTT

J gene: TRBJ2-7
D gene: TRBD2
clone size: NA
V gene: TRBV5-4
CDR3 protein: CASSLSSGGGLYEQYF
CDR3 DNA: TGTGCCAGCAGCTTGAGTAGCGGGGGGGGCCTCTACGAGCAGTACTTC

J gene: TRBJ2-1
D gene: NA
clone size: NA
V gene: TRBV27
CDR3 protein: CASRFAGGLGEQFF
CDR3 DNA: TGTGCCAGCAGGTTCGCCGGGGGGCTGGGTGAGCAGTTCTTC

J gene: TRBJ1-6
D gene: TRBD1
clone size: NA
V gene: TRBV6-5
CDR3 protein: CASSYRGGSNSPLHF
CDR3 DNA: TGTGCCAGCAGTTACCGAGGGGGCTCGAATTCACCCCTCCACTTT

J gene: TRBJ2-1
D gene: TRBD2
clone size: NA
V gene: TRBV9
CDR3 protein: CASSGSGTSGNNEQFF
CDR3 DNA: TGTGCCAGCAGCGGCTCCGGGACTAGCGGAAACAATGAGCAGTTCTTC

J gene: TRBJ1-2
D gene: NA
clone size: few
V gene: TRBV6-5
CDR3 protein: CASSQGSNGYTF
CDR3 DNA: TGTGCCAGCAGCCAGGGGTCTAATGGCTACACCTTC

J gene: TRBJ2-5
D gene: NA
clone size: few
V gene: TRBV11-3
CDR3 protein: CASSLEPRGVETQYF
CDR3 DNA: TGTGCCAGCAGCTTAGAGCCCAGGGGTGTGGAGACCCAGTACTTC

J gene: TRBJ2-1
D gene: NA
clone size: NA
V gene: TRBV27
CDR3 protein: CASSFSRTAYNEQFF
CDR3 DNA: TGTGCCAGCAGTTTTAGTAGGACAGCCTACAATGAGCAGTTCTTC

J gene: TRBJ1-1
D gene: NA
clone size: NA
V gene: TRBV7-9
CDR3 protein: CASSPSGAYTEAFF
CDR3 DNA: TGTGCCAGCAGCCCCTCAGGGGCGTACACTGAAGCTTTCTTT

J gene: TRBJ1-3
D gene: NA
clone size: NA
V gene: TRBV28
CDR3 protein: CASSLIGWEGRSGNTIYF
CDR3 DNA: TGTGCCAGCAGTTTGATTGGGTGGGAGGGGCGCTCTGGAAACACCATATATTTT

J gene: TRBJ2-7
D gene: NA
clone size: NA
V gene: TRBV7-9
CDR3 protein: CASSLSGDIYEQYF
CDR3 DNA: TGTGCCAGCAGCTTATCAGGGGACATCTACGAGCAGTACTTC

J gene: TRBJ1-1
D gene: NA
clone size: once
V gene: TRBV29-1
CDR3 protein: CSVAPGLGNTEAFF
CDR3 DNA: TGCAGCGTCGCTCCGGGTCTGGGGAACACTGAAGCTTTCTTT

J gene: TRBJ2-7
D gene: TRBD1
clone size: NA
V gene: TRBV28
CDR3 protein: CASSSDRDRVDEQYF
CDR3 DNA: TGTGCCAGCAGTTCAGACCGGGACAGGGTTGACGAGCAGTACTTC

J gene: TRBJ1-2
D gene: NA
clone size: once
V gene: TRBV7-9
CDR3 protein: CASRPLSGYGYTF
CDR3 DNA: TGTGCCAGCAGACCTTTGAGCGGCTATGGCTACACCTTC

J gene: TRBJ1-2
D gene: TRBD1
clone size: NA
V gene: TRBV30
CDR3 protein: CAWKGTGRAFYGYTF
CDR3 DNA: TGTGCCTGGAAGGGGACAGGGCGCGCGTTTTATGGCTACACCTTC